This TCR beta chain was recorded in a study of T cells expressing NK-cell markers. The overall study: The eight sequenced donors comprised seven who were HCMV-seropositive and one who was seronegative.

TCRdb reprocessed the 5' RACE reads, with one entry per CDR3 protein and no DNA. This sample's table reports 550,000 to 600,000 distinct CDR3 sequences. The CDR3 has 18 amino acids. Per germline, CDR1 MGHRA and CDR2 YSYEKL. The sequenced sample consisted of blood T cells: a sorted CD56 or NKG2C T cell subset, CD4+ or CD8+ T cells, or bulk PBMC T cells (not recorded which). The TCR sequence derives from a man aged 18-30 years in good health. The V and J genes are TRBV4-1 and TRBJ2-6. CDR3 region: CASSQSATLRSGANVLTF.